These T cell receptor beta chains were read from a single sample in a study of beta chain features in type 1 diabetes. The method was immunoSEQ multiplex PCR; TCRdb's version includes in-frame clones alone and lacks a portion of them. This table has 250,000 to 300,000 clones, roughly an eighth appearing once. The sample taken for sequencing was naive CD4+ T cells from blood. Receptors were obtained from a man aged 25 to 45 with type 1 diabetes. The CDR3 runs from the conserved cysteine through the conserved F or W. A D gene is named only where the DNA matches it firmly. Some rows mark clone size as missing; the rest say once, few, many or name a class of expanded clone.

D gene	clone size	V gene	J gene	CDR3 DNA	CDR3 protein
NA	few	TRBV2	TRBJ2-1	TGTGCCAGCAGTTACGAGGATGAGCAGTTCTTC	CASSYEDEQFF
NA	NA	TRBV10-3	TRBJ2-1	TGTGCCATCAGTGGGCCGGGTGCGGGGGAGCAGTTCTTC	CAISGPGAGEQFF
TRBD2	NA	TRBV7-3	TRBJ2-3	TGTGCCAGCAGCTTAACTGCGGGAGTAGGAGATACGCAGTATTTT	CASSLTAGVGDTQYF
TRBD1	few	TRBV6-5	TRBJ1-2	TGTGCCAGCAGTTACTCGGGACAGGGGTATGGCTACACCTTC	CASSYSGQGYGYTF
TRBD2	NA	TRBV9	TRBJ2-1	TGTGCCAGCAGCGTAGGCGGGAGGGCCTTTCTAAACAATGAGCAGTTCTTC	CASSVGGRAFLNNEQFF
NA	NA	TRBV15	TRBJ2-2	TGTGCCACCAGCAGAGATGAGTTTTCACTGTTTTTT	CATSRDEFSLFF
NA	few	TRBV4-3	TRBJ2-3	TGCGCCAGCAGCCAAGAATTGACATACACAGATACGCAGTATTTT	CASSQELTYTDTQYF
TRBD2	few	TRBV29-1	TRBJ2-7	TGCAGCGTTGAAGATCATGGGACTAGCGGGTACGAGCAGTACTTC	CSVEDHGTSGYEQYF
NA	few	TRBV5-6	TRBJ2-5	TGTGCCAGCAGCGCACAGACAAGGGAGACCCAGTACTTC	CASSAQTRETQYF
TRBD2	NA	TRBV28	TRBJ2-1	TGTGCCAGCAGGACTAGCGGGACCTACAATGAGCAGTTCTTC	CASRTSGTYNEQFF
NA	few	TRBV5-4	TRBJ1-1	TGTGCCAGCAGCCGGGTGATTGGGACTGAAGCTTTCTTT	CASSRVIGTEAFF
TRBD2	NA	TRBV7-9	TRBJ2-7	TGTGCCAGCAGCTTAGGTCCTAGCGGGAGAGGTGAGCAGTACTTC	CASSLGPSGRGEQYF
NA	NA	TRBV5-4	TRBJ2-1	TGTGCCAGCAGCTTGGGTAGCAATGAGCAGTTCTTC	CASSLGSNEQFF
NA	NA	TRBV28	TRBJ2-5	TGTGCCAGCAGTCACGGGGGGCGAGAGACCCAGTACTTC	CASSHGGRETQYF
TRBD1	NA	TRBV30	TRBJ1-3	TGTGCCTGGGACAGGGGAGACGGAAACACCATATATTTT	CAWDRGDGNTIYF
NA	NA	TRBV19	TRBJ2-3	TGTGCCAGTACCCCGAGGCGGGGAACAGATACGCAGTATTTT	CASTPRRGTDTQYF
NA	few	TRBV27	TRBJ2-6	TGTGCCAGCAGTCAGACAGGATTCTCTGGGGCCAACGTCCTGACTTTC	CASSQTGFSGANVLTF
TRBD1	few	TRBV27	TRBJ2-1	TGTGCCAGCAGTTCCCGGGACAGGGAATTTGGGCAGTTCTTC	CASSSRDREFGQFF
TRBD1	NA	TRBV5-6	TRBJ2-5	TGTGCCAGCAGCTCTTCAGGGGGCGGGCAGACCCAGTACTTC	CASSSSGGGQTQYF
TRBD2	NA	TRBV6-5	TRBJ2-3	TGTGCCAGCAGTTACTCGAAAGTACTAGCGGGAGGGTACGAGTATTTT	CASSYSKVLAGGYEYF
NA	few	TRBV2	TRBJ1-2	TGTGCCAGCAGTCCCAGGGGCCCGTATGGCTACACCTTC	CASSPRGPYGYTF
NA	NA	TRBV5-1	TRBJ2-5	TGCGCCAGCAGCTTCGGAGGGAACCAAGAGACCCAGTACTTC	CASSFGGNQETQYF
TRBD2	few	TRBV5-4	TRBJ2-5	TGTGCCAGCAGCTTGGTGCGACTAGCGGGAGAAGAGACCCAGTACTTC	CASSLVRLAGEETQYF
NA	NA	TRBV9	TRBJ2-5	TGTGCCAGCAGCGTAGTCTATGGAGGTGGGGAGACCCAGTACTTC	CASSVVYGGGETQYF
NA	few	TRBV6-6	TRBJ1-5	TGTGCCAGCAGTTATTCCGGGGGAAGTTATCATCAGCCCCAGCATTTT	CASSYSGGSYHQPQHF
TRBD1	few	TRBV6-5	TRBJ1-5	TGTGCCAGCGCTAGACAGGGAGTAGATCAGCCCCAGCATTTT	CASARQGVDQPQHF
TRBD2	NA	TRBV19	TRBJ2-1	TGTGCCAGTAGTATAGGGGCGGGAGTGGCCTACAATGAGCAGTTCTTC	CASSIGAGVAYNEQFF
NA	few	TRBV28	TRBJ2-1	TGTGCCAGCAGTTTACAGAGGAGCTCCTACAATGAGCAGTTCTTC	CASSLQRSSYNEQFF
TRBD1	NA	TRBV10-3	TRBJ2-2	TGTGCCATCAGTGACGAGGGGGCCAACACCGGGGAGCTGTTTTTT	CAISDEGANTGELFF
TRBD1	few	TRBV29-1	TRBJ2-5	TGCAGCGTTACAGGGGGCGAGATGGAGACCCAGTACTTC	CSVTGGEMETQYF
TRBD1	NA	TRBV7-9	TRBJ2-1	TGTGCCAGCAGCACAGGGGACAGGGGGAATGAGCAGTTCTTC	CASSTGDRGNEQFF
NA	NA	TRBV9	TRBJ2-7	TGTGCCAGCAGCGTAAGTCTTAGCGGAACCTACGAGCAGTACTTC	CASSVSLSGTYEQYF
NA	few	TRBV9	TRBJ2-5	TGTGCCAGCAGCGTAGGTGGAAACGGAGGGACCCAGTACTTC	CASSVGGNGGTQYF
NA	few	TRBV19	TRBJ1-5	TGTGCCAGTAGACAGATAGACAATCAGCCCCAGCATTTT	CASRQIDNQPQHF
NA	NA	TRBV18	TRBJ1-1	TGTGCCAGCTCGCTTGGGACACCTGAAGCTTTCTTT	CASSLGTPEAFF
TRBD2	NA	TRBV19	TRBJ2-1	TGTGCCAGTTACTCTAGCGGGAGCCCCTACAATGAGCAGTTCTTC	CASYSSGSPYNEQFF
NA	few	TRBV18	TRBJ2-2	TGTGCCAGTTCTACCGCGAACACCGGGGAGCTGTTTTTT	CASSTANTGELFF
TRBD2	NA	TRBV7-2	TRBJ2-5	TGTGCCAGCAGACCCGGACTAGCGGCGTACCAAGAGACCCAGTACTTC	CASRPGLAAYQETQYF
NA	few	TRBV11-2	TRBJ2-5	TGTGCCAGCAGCTTAAAAAAAGGCAGGGAGACCCAGTACTTC	CASSLKKGRETQYF
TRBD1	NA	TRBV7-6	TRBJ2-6	TGTGCCAGCAGCTCCCTACAGGGGGCTAGCGGGGCCAACGTCCTGACTTTC	CASSSLQGASGANVLTF
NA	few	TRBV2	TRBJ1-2	TGTGCCAGCAGTGAGACAGTCTATGGCTACACCTTC	CASSETVYGYTF
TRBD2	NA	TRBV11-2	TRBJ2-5	TGTGCCAGCAGCCTATCTAGCGGGAGGGGTGAGACCCAGTACTTC	CASSLSSGRGETQYF
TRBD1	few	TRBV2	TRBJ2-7	TGTGCCAGCACCCAACGGGACAGGACAAGCGAGCAGTACTTC	CASTQRDRTSEQYF
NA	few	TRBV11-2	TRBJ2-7	TGTGCCAGCAGCTTATCACAGGGTAGCTCCTACGAGCAGTACTTC	CASSLSQGSSYEQYF
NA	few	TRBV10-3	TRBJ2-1	TGTGCCATCAGTGAACTTAGCGACTCCTACAATGAGCAGTTCTTC	CAISELSDSYNEQFF
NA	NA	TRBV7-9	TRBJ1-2	TGTGCCAGCACCCTAAGGGGAGGGCAGGTGAACTATGGCTACACCTTC	CASTLRGGQVNYGYTF
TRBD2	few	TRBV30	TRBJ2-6	TGTGCCTGGAGTAGGGAGGGATCTGGGGCCAACGTCCTGACTTTC	CAWSREGSGANVLTF
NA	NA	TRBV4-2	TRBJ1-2	TGTGCCAGCAGCGAGTTCTATGGCTACACCTTC	CASSEFYGYTF
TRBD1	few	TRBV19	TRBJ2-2	TGTGCCAGTAGTGGGGGACAGATCCTAGGCGCCGGGGAGCTGTTTTTT	CASSGGQILGAGELFF
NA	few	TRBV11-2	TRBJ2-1	TGTGCCAGCAGCCTAGATATTAGAGGGCAGTTCTTC	CASSLDIRGQFF
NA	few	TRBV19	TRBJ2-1	TGTGCCAGTAGCTTTCCCACGAGGTACAATGAGCAGTTCTTC	CASSFPTRYNEQFF
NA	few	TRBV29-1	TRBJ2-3	TGCAGCGTTCGGTCCGCGACAGATACGCAGTATTTT	CSVRSATDTQYF
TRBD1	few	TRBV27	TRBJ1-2	TGTGCCAGCAGTCGCCCGGGACAGCCCTATGGCTACACCTTC	CASSRPGQPYGYTF
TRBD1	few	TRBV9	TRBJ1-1	TGTGCCAGCAGCTTCGGGACAGACCGAACTGAAGCTTTCTTT	CASSFGTDRTEAFF
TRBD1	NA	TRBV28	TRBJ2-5	TGTGCCAGCAGCCCCGGGACAGGGATCGAGACCCAGTACTTC	CASSPGTGIETQYF
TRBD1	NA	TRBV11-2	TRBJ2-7	TGTGCCAGCAGCTTCAGGGACAGTACCTACGAGCAGTACTTC	CASSFRDSTYEQYF
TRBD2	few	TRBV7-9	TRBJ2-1	TGTGCCAGCACCTCCTCGGGCGGGAGGGCCTACAATGAGCAGTTCTTC	CASTSSGGRAYNEQFF
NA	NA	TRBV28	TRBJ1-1	TGTGCCAGCAGTTTGCCCGGGGGGCCTCGCACTGAAGCTTTCTTT	CASSLPGGPRTEAFF
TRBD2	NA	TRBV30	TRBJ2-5	TGTGCCTGGAGCCTAGCGGGAGTCGAGACCCAGTACTTC	CAWSLAGVETQYF
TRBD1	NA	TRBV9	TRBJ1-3	TGTGCCAGCAGCGGACAGGGACGGAGCTCTGGAAACACCATATATTTT	CASSGQGRSSGNTIYF